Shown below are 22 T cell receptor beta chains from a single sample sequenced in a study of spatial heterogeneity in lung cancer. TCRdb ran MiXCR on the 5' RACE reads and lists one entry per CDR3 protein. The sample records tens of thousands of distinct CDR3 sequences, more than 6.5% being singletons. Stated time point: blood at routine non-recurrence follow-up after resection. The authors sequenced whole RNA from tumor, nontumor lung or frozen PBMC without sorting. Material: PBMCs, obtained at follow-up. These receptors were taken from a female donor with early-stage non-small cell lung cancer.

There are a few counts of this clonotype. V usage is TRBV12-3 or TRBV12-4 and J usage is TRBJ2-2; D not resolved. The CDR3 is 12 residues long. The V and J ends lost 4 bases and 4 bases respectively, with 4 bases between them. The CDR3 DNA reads TGTGCCAGCAGTTCTCCCACCGGGGAGCTGTTTTTT. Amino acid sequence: CASSSPTGELFF.

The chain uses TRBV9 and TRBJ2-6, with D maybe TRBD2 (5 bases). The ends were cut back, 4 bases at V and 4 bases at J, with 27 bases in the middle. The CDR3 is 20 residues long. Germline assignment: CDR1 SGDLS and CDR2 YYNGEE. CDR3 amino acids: CASSQSFDSNLALGANVLTF. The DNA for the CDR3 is TGTGCCAGCAGCCAAAGCTTCGATTCCAATCTAGCTCTGGGGGCCAACGTCCTGACTTTC.

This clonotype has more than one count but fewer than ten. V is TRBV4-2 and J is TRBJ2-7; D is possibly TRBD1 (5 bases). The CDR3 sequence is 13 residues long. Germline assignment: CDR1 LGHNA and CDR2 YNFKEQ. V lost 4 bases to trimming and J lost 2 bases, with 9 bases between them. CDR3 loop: CASSLIQAYEQYF. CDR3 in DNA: TGTGCCAGCAGCCTCATACAGGCCTACGAGCAGTACTTC.

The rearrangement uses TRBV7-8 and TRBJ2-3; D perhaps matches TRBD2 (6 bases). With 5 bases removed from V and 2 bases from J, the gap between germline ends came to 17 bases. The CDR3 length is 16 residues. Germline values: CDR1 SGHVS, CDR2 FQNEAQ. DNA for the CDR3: TGTGCCAGCAGCCCACTCGGGGGACCACTCACAGATACGCAGTATTTT. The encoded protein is CASSPLGGPLTDTQYF.

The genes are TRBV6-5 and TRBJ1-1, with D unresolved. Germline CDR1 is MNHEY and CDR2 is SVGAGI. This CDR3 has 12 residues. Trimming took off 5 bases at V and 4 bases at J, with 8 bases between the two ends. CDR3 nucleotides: TGTGCCAGCAGTCACATGAGCACTGAAGCTTTCTTT. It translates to CASSHMSTEAFF.

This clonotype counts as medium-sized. CDR3 region: CAAAGGAPYEQYF. CDR3 nucleotide sequence: TGTGCCGCCGCAGGAGGGGCCCCCTACGAGCAGTACTTC. This sequence joins TRBV6-2 or TRBV6-3 and TRBJ2-7, with a tentative D call TRBD2 (6 bases). Deletions cut 11 bases from V and 2 bases from J, with 16 bases between. Germline lookup yields CDR1 MNHEY and CDR2 SVGEGT. This CDR3 has 13 amino acids.

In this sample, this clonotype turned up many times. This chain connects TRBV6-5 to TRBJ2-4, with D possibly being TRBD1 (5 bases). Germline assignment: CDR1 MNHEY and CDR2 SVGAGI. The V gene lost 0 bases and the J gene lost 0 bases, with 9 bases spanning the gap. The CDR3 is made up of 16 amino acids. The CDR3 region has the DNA TGTGCCAGCAGTTACTCAGGGGTGCTAGCCAAAAACATTCAGTACTTC. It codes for CASSYSGVLAKNIQYF.

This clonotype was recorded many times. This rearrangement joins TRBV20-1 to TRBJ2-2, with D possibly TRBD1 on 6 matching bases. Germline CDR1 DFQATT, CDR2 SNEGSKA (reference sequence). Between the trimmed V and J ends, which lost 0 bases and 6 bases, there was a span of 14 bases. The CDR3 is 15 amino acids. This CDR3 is CSARETGIGAGELFF. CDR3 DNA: TGCAGTGCTAGAGAAACAGGGATCGGCGCCGGGGAGCTGTTTTTT.

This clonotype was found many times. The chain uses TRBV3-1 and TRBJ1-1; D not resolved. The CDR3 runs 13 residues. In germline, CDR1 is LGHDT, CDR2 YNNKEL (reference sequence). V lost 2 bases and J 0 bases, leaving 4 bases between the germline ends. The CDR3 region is CASSQRVNTEAFF. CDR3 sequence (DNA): TGTGCCAGCAGCCAAAGGGTGAACACTGAAGCTTTCTTT.

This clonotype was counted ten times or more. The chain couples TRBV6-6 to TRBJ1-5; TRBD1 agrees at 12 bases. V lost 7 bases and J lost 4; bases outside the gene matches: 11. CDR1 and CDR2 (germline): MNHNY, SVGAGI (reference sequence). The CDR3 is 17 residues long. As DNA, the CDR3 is TGTGCCAGCAAACCCGGGACAGGGGGCGGTTGGAATCAGCCCCAGCATTTT. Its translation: CASKPGTGGGWNQPQHF.

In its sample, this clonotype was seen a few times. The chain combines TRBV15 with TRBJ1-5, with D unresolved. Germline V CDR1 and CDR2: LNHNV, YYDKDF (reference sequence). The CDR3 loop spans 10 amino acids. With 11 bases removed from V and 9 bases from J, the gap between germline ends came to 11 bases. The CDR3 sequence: CAPGTRPQHF. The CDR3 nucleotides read TGTGCCCCTGGAACTAGGCCCCAGCATTTT.

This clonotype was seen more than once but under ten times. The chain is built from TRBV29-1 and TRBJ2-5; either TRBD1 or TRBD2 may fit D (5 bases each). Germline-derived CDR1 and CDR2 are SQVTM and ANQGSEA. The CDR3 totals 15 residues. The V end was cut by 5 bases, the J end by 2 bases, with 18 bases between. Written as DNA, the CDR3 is TGCAGCGTTTCGGGTAGTAGGGGACCGCAAGAGACCCAGTACTTC. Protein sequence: CSVSGSRGPQETQYF. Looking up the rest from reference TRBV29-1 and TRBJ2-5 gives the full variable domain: SAVISQKPSRDICQRGTSLTIQCQVDSQVTMMFWYRQQPGQSLTLIATANQGSEATYESGFVIDKFPISRPNLTFSTLTVSNMSPEDSSIYLCSVSGSRGPQETQYFGPGTRLLVL.

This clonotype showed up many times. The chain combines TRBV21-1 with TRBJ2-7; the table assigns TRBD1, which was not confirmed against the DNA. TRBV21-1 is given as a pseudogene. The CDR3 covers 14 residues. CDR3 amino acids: CASSKNRASYEQYF. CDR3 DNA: TGTGCCAGCAGCAAGAACAGGGCGTCCTACGAGCAGTACTTC.

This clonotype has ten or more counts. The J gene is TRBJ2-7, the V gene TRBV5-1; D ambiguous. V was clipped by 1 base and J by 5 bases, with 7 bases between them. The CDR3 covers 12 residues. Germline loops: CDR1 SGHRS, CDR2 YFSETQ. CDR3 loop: CASSLNIHEQYF. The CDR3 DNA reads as TGCGCCAGCAGCTTGAATATTCACGAGCAGTACTTC.

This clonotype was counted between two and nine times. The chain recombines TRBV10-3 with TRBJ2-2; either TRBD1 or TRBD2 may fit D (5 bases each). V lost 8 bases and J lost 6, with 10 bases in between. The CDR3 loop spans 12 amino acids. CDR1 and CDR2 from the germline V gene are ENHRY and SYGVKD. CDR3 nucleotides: TGTGCCATCTTTCGGGGCGCCGGGGAGCTGTTTTTT. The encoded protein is CAIFRGAGELFF.

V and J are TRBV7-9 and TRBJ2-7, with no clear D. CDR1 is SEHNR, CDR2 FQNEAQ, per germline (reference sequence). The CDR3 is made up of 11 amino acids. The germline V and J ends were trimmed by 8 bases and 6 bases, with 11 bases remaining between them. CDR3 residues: CASSRESEQYF. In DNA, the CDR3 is TGTGCCAGCTCTAGAGAATCCGAGCAGTACTTC.

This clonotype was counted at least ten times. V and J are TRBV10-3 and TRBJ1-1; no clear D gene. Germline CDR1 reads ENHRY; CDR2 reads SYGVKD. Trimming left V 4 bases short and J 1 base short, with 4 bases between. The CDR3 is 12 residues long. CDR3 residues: CAISGGNTEAFF. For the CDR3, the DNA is TGTGCCATCAGTGGGGGGAACACTGAAGCTTTCTTT.

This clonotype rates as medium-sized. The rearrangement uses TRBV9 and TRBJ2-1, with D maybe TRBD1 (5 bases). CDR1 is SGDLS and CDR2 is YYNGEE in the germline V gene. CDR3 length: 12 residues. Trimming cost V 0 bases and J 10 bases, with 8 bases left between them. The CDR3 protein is CASSVGGQEQFF. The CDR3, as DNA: TGTGCCAGCAGCGTAGGGGGCCAGGAGCAGTTCTTC. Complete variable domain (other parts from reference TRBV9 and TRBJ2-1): DSGVTQTPKHLITATGQRVTLRCSPRSGDLSVYWYQQSLDQGLQFLIQYYNGEERAKGNILERFSAQQFPDLHSELNLSSLELGDSALYFCASSVGGQEQFFGPGTRLTVL.

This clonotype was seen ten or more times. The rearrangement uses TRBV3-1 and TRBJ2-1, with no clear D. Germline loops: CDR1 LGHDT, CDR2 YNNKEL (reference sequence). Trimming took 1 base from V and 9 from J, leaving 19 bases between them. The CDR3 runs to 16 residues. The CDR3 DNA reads TGTGCCAGCAGCCAAGTCGCGGCAGGTATGGGAAGTGAGCAGTTCTTC. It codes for CASSQVAAGMGSEQFF.

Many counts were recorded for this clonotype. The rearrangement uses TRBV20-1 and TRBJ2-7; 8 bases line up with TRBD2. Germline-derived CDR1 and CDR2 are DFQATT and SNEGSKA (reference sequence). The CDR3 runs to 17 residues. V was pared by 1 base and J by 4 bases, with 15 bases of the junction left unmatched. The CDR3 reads CSARAPSAGGNVYEQYF. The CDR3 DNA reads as TGCAGTGCTAGAGCCCCATCGGCGGGGGGAAACGTTTACGAGCAGTACTTC.

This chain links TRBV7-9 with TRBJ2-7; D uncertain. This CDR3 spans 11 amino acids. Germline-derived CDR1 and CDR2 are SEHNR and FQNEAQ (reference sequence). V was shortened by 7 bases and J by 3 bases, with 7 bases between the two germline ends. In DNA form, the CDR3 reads TGTGCCAGCAACTCTCTCTACGAGCAGTACTTC. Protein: CASNSLYEQYF.

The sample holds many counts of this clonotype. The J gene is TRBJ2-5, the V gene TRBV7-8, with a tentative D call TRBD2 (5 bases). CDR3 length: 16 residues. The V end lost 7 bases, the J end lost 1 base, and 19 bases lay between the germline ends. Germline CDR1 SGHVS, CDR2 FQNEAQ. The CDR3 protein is CASIPEVRAFQETQYF. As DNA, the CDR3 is TGTGCCAGCATCCCGGAGGTCCGGGCATTCCAAGAGACCCAGTACTTC.